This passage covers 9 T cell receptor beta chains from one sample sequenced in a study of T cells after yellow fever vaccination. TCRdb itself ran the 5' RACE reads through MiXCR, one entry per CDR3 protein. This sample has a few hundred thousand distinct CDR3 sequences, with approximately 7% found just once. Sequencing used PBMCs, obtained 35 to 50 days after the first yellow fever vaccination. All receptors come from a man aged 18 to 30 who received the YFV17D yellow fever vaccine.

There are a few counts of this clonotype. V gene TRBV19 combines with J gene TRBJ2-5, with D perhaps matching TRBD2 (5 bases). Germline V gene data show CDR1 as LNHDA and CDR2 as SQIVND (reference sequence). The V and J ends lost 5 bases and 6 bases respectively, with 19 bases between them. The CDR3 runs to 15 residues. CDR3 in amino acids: CASSPTFGSGKTQYF. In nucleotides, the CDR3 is TGTGCCAGTAGTCCGACATTTGGAAGCGGAAAGACCCAGTACTTC.

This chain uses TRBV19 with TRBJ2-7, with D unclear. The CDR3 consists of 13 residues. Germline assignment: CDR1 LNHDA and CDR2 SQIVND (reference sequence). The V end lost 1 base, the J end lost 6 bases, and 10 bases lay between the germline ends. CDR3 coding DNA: TGTGCCAGTAGTATAGCCACCGGTGGCGAGCAGTACTTC. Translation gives CASSIATGGEQYF.

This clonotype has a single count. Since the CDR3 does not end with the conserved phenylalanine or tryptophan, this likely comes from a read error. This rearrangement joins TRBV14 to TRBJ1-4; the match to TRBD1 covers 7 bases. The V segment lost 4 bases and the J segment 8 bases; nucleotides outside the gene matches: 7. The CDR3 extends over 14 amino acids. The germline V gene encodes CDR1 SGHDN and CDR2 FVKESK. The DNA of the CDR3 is TGTGCCAGCAGCCCCAGACAGGGCGGCGAAAAACTGTTTTCT. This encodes CASSPRQGGEKLFS.

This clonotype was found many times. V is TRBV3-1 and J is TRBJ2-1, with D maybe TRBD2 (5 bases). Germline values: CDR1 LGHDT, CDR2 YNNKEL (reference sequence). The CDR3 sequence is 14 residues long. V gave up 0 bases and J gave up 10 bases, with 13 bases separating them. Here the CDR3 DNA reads TGTGCCAGCAGCCAAGATAGTAGCGTGGGGGAGCAGTTCTTC. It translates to CASSQDSSVGEQFF.

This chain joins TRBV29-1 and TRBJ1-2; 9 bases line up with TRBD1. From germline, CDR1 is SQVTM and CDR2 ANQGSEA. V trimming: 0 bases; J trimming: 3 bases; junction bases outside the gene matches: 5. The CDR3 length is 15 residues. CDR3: CSVEEDRDRDYGYTF. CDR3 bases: TGCAGCGTTGAAGAGGACCGGGACAGGGACTATGGCTACACCTTC.

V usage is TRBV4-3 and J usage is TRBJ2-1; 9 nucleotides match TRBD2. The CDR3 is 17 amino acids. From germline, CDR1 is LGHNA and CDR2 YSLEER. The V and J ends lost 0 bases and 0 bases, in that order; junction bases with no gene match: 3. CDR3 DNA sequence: TGCGCCAGCAGCCAAGAACTGCGGGGGGGCTCCTACAATGAGCAGTTCTTC. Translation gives CASSQELRGGSYNEQFF.

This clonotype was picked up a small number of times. The CDR3 bases are TGTGCCAGCAGTTTCGGGAGGGGGCTCGGACACCCCGGGGGCTATGGCAATCAGCCCCAGCATTTT. This encodes CASSFGRGLGHPGGYGNQPQHF. V gene TRBV12-3 or TRBV12-4 combines with J gene TRBJ1-5; TRBD1 agrees at 7 bases. After removal of 3 bases from V and 2 bases from J, the junction contained 25 bases not matched to a gene. The CDR3 is 22 amino acids.

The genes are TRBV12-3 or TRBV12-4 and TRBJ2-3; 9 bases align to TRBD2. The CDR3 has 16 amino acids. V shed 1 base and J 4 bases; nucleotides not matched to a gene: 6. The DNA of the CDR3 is TGTGCCAGCAGTTTAGTCCTAGCGGGGAGGTCAGATACGCAGTATTTT. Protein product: CASSLVLAGRSDTQYF.

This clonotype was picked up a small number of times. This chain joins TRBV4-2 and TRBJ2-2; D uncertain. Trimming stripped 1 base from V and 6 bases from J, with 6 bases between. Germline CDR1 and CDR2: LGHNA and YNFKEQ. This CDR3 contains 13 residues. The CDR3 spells CASSQGYSGELFF. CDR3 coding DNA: TGTGCCAGCAGCCAAGGGTACTCCGGGGAGCTGTTTTTT.